A single sample gave rise to the 18 T cell receptor beta chains below, sequenced in a study of long-term antiretroviral therapy in people with HIV (dated by TCRdb to between 2021 and 2023). Sequencing of the TRB variable region was done with the immunoSEQ hsTCRB v3.0 assay at survey level resolution. Imported from immuneACCESS, the table was reduced by TCRdb to in-frame sequences with V and J called. These copies leave out some clones; in studies compared against another copy, an unresolved V gene accounts for under half, and the cause of the remainder is not known. This sample lists some 20,000 clones; roughly 86% were detected once. The leading ten clones occupy roughly a tenth of the sample. This material consisted of unsorted PBMCs, taken 0.5 years after starting antiretroviral therapy. These receptors were collected from a man aged 35-49 years with HIV.

The gene calls are TRBV6-5 and TRBJ2-1; a weak D match, TRBD2 (6 bases). The V end lost 4 bases, the J end lost 2 bases, and 12 bases lay between the germline ends. Germline lookup yields CDR1 MNHEY and CDR2 SVGAGI. This CDR3 has 15 amino acids. CDR3 in amino acids: CASSSGLPTYNEQFF. For the CDR3, the DNA is TGTGCCAGCAGTTCGGGACTCCCAACCTACAATGAGCAGTTCTTC.

The chain employs TRBV11-2 and TRBJ1-1; possibly TRBD1 for D (5 bases). V lost 0 bases, J lost 1 base, and 9 bases lay in between. CDR3 length: 15 residues. Germline CDR1 reads SGHAT; CDR2 reads FQNNGV. CDR3 protein: CASSLDGGWNTEAFF. CDR3 DNA sequence: TGTGCCAGCAGCTTAGACGGGGGATGGAACACTGAAGCTTTCTTT.

The V gene is TRBV5-8, the J gene TRBJ2-2; 7 bases line up with TRBD1. CDR3 length equals 16 residues. The germline gives CDR1 SGHTS, CDR2 YDEGEE. The junction had 8 bases not matched to a gene; V was cut back by 2 bases and J by 4 bases. CDR3 nucleotide sequence: TGTGCCAGCAGCTTCTCGACAGGGTTGGTCACCGGGGAGCTGTTTTTT. It specifies CASSFSTGLVTGELFF.

The chain employs TRBV4-1 and TRBJ2-3, with D perhaps assigned TRBD1 or TRBD2 (5 bases each). The V and J ends lost 2 bases and 3 bases respectively, with 15 bases between them. There are 16 residues in the CDR3. Germline V lookup: CDR1 MGHRA, CDR2 YSYEKL. The CDR3 DNA is TGCGCCAGCAGCCAATCCTCTGGGGGTTTAACAGATACGCAGTATTTT. Its translation is CASSQSSGGLTDTQYF.

The gene calls are TRBV29-1 and TRBJ1-1; 7 bases fit TRBD1. CDR3 size: 12 residues. V lost 5 bases and J lost 11; bases outside the gene matches: 11. Per germline, CDR1 SQVTM and CDR2 ANQGSEA. Here the CDR3 DNA reads TGCAGCGTTTCACAGGGGTCGCAGGGGGCTTTCTTT. Protein sequence: CSVSQGSQGAFF.

This chain connects TRBV7-8 to TRBJ2-7, with a tentative D call TRBD2 (5 bases). The V end was cut by 5 bases, the J end by 7 bases, with 18 bases between. Germline V gene sequence: CDR1 SGHVS, CDR2 FQNEAQ. The CDR3 consists of 14 residues. The DNA of the CDR3 is TGTGCCAGCAGCCTATCGTGGGCGACGGGAGAGCAGTACTTC. Residues: CASSLSWATGEQYF.

This clone was recorded once. This sequence joins TRBV5-8 and TRBJ1-1; no reliable D call. The germline CDR1 and CDR2 sequences are SGHTS and YDEGEE. V lost 2 bases to trimming and J lost 2 bases, with 7 bases between them. CDR3 size: 13 residues. CDR3 protein: CASSLTANTEAFF. CDR3 DNA sequence: TGTGCCAGCAGCTTAACAGCTAACACTGAAGCTTTCTTT.

J is TRBJ2-1 and V is TRBV9; no clear D. Germline lookup yields CDR1 SGDLS and CDR2 YYNGEE. The CDR3 runs 14 residues. The ends were cut back, 0 bases at V and 3 bases at J, with 7 bases in the middle. CDR3 residues: CASSVEGYYNEQFF. Written as DNA, the CDR3 is TGTGCCAGCAGCGTAGAAGGATACTACAATGAGCAGTTCTTC.

For this clone: One end of the junction varies from germline; a read error may be responsible. The V call is TRBV5-1, the J call TRBJ1-1, with no clear D. Germline values: CDR1 SGHRS, CDR2 YFSETQ. The CDR3 has 16 residues. CDR3 amino acids: CASNLDGRTLGTEAFF. CDR3 DNA: TGCGCCAGCAACTTGGACGGTCGAACACTGGGGACTGAAGCTTTCTTT.

This clone was seen only a few times. The rearrangement links TRBV7-2 to TRBJ1-5; no clear D gene. Trimming cost V 1 base and J 0 bases, with 10 bases left between them. This CDR3 is 16 amino acids long. CDR1 is SGHTA, CDR2 FQGNSA, per germline. CDR3 sequence: CASSLEGSYSNQPQHF. In DNA form, the CDR3 reads TGTGCCAGCAGCTTAGAAGGCAGTTATAGCAATCAGCCCCAGCATTTT.

J is TRBJ2-7 and V is TRBV29-1, with a possible D match to TRBD2 (6 bases). The CDR3 extends over 13 amino acids. Germline V CDR1 and CDR2: SQVTM, ANQGSEA. V was pared by 4 bases and J by 2 bases, with 12 bases between. The CDR3 protein is CSVATSTTYEQYF. CDR3 bases: TGCAGCGTTGCCACTAGCACGACCTACGAGCAGTACTTC.

The CDR3 protein is CASSTWTGFFNSNQPQHF. CDR3 coding DNA: TGTGCCAGTAGTACCTGGACAGGGTTTTTTAATAGCAATCAGCCCCAGCATTTT. This chain links TRBV19 with TRBJ1-5, with 8 bases fitting TRBD1. V lost 4 bases, J lost 0 bases, and 11 bases stayed unmatched. Germline V lookup: CDR1 LNHDA, CDR2 SQIVND (reference sequence). The CDR3 runs 18 residues. Full variable domain (outside the CDR3, taken from reference TRBV19 and TRBJ1-5): DGGITQSPKYLFRKEGQNVTLSCEQNLNHDAMYWYRQDPGQGLRLIYYSQIVNDFQKGDIAEGYSVSREKKESFPLTVTSAQKNPTAFYLCASSTWTGFFNSNQPQHFGDGTRLSIL.

This chain uses TRBV16 with TRBJ1-5; no definite D call. Trimming took 0 bases from V and 0 from J, leaving 9 bases between them. This CDR3 is 16 amino acids long. CDR1 is KGHSY and CDR2 is FQNENV in the germline V gene. The CDR3 nucleotides read TGTGCCAGCAGCCAATCGCACGGGATTAGCAATCAGCCCCAGCATTTT. This sequence encodes CASSQSHGISNQPQHF.

This sequence joins TRBV10-3 and TRBJ2-6, with D tentatively TRBD1 (5 bases). The CDR3 totals 18 residues. The V end lost 2 bases, the J end lost 0 bases, and 14 bases lay between the germline ends. Germline loops: CDR1 ENHRY, CDR2 SYGVKD. The chain's CDR3 is CAISELVGANSGANVLTF. The CDR3, as DNA: TGTGCCATCAGTGAGCTGGTAGGGGCGAACTCTGGGGCCAACGTCCTGACTTTC.

The V and J genes are TRBV21-1 and TRBJ2-4; the table assigns TRBD2, which was not confirmed against the DNA. TRBV21-1 represents a pseudogene. This CDR3 has 13 amino acids. CDR3 in DNA: TGTGCCAGCAGCAATCTAGCCAAAAACATTCAGTACTTC. As protein: CASSNLAKNIQYF.

This sequence joins TRBV30 and TRBJ2-7; 10 bases are a match to TRBD1. This CDR3 is built from 15 residues. Germline V CDR1 and CDR2: GTSNPN, SVGIG (reference sequence). J gave up 0 bases and V 4 bases, and 6 bases lay outside the gene matches. In DNA form, the CDR3 reads TGTGCCTGGACCGGACAGGGGGGGACCTCCTACGAGCAGTACTTC. This codes for CAWTGQGGTSYEQYF.

This clone was counted only a few times. A read error may account for a junction end that differs from germline. The rearrangement joins TRBV29-1 to TRBJ2-7, with 8 bases fitting TRBD1. Germline CDR1 reads SQVTM; CDR2 reads ANQGSEA. This CDR3 region has 14 residues. CDR3 nucleotides: TGCAGCGTTGAATTGGGGACAGGCTCCAACGAGCAGTACTTC. It codes for CSVELGTGSNEQYF.

V usage is TRBV5-6 and J usage is TRBJ2-3; D gene ambiguous. The CDR3 is 15 amino acids. Trimming took off 4 bases at V and 2 bases at J, with 14 bases between the two ends. From germline, CDR1 is SGHDT and CDR2 YYEEEE. The CDR3 is CASSLTGSYTDTQYF. Here the CDR3 DNA reads TGTGCCAGCAGCCTTACTGGGTCTTACACAGATACGCAGTATTTT.